This T cell receptor (beta chain) was recovered during a study of CD8 T cells in ankylosing spondylitis. Study-wide points: The study looked at matched synovial fluid samples from ankylosing spondylitis patients. Disease-linked clones were reported to be significantly enriched there.

A word on this clonotype: No antigen is known for it.

Library preparation for TCR beta used quantitative 5'-RACE with molecular barcodes. TCRdb reprocessed the 5' RACE reads with MiXCR, giving one entry per CDR3 protein. This sample has a few hundred thousand distinct CDR3 sequences, with approximately 20% found just once. V was shortened by 4 bases and J by 1 base, with 9 bases between the two germline ends. The CDR3 is made up of 14 amino acids. Germline V lookup: CDR1 SGHVS, CDR2 FNYEAQ. This receptor was obtained from a male donor with ankylosing spondylitis or in good health (not recorded which). V gene TRBV7-6 combines with J gene TRBJ2-3; D remains ambiguous. Input material: blood, either unsorted or a sorted T cell fraction (not recorded which). The CDR3 region has the DNA TGTGCCAGCAGCTGGATGGACGGCACAGATACGCAGTATTTT. This encodes CASSWMDGTDTQYF. Looking up the rest from reference TRBV7-6 and TRBJ2-3 gives the full variable domain: GAGVSQSPRYKVTKRGQDVALRCDPISGHVSLYWYRQALGQGPEFLTYFNYEAQQDKSGLPNDRFSAERPEGSISTLTIQRTEQRDSAMYRCASSWMDGTDTQYFGPGTRLTVL.